Below, 31 T cell receptor beta chains from the same sample are listed, as sequenced in a study of identical twins. TCRdb reanalysed the 5' RACE reads using MiXCR and keeps one entry per CDR3 protein. The sample comprises around 650,000 distinct CDR3 sequences, less than 9% of which are singletons, and over 1.5% rests with the top ten. These same records also appear under a second study, on yellow fever vaccine responses in identical twins.

Sample: PBMCs. Receptors were obtained from a woman aged 18-29 years in good health.

This clonotype occurred a few times. The CDR3 reads CSVVSRAGMTEAFF. The CDR3 DNA reads as TGCAGCGTTGTCAGCCGGGCCGGAATGACTGAAGCTTTCTTT. The chain combines TRBV29-1 with TRBJ1-1; D not resolved. Trimming shortened V by 4 bases and J by 5 bases, and 17 bases separated the two germline ends. Per the germline V gene, CDR1 is SQVTM and CDR2 is ANQGSEA. The CDR3 contains 14 residues. Combining the CDR3 with reference TRBV29-1 and TRBJ1-1 gives the whole variable domain SAVISQKPSRDICQRGTSLTIQCQVDSQVTMMFWYRQQPGQSLTLIATANQGSEATYESGFVIDKFPISRPNLTFSTLTVSNMSPEDSSIYLCSVVSRAGMTEAFFGQGTRLTVV.

This clonotype was observed a few times. The V gene is TRBV10-3, the J gene TRBJ2-1; D is possibly TRBD2 (6 bases). Trimming left V 10 bases short and J 0 bases short, with 13 bases between. The CDR3 runs 14 residues. CDR1 is ENHRY, CDR2 SYGVKD, per germline. The CDR3 is CASGTPSSYNEQFF. The CDR3 DNA follows: TGTGCCAGCGGGACTCCTAGCTCCTACAATGAGCAGTTCTTC.

There are a few counts of this clonotype. The chain employs TRBV9 and TRBJ1-1; D is uncertain. The CDR3 is 14 residues long. V was trimmed by 4 bases and J by 6 bases, leaving 16 bases between them. CDR1 is SGDLS and CDR2 is YYNGEE in the germline V gene. CDR3 nucleotides: TGTGCCAGCAGCCAATCTCCGAGCGGGGCTGAAGCTTTCTTT. It is translated as CASSQSPSGAEAFF. Drawing the rest from reference TRBV9 and TRBJ1-1, the complete variable domain is DSGVTQTPKHLITATGQRVTLRCSPRSGDLSVYWYQQSLDQGLQFLIQYYNGEERAKGNILERFSAQQFPDLHSELNLSSLELGDSALYFCASSQSPSGAEAFFGQGTRLTVV.

This clonotype was seen repeatedly, ten times or more. In DNA form, the CDR3 reads TGTGCCAGCAGGCAGGGGCAGTATGGAAACACCATATATTTT. Protein sequence: CASRQGQYGNTIYF. The genes are TRBV6-1 and TRBJ1-3; weak D call: TRBD1 (6 bases). The ends were cut back, 6 bases at V and 3 bases at J, with 12 bases in the middle. Germline V gives CDR1 MNHNS, CDR2 SASEGT. There are 14 residues in the CDR3.

This clonotype has a count of ten or more. This chain joins TRBV10-3 and TRBJ2-1, with 9 nucleotides matching TRBD2. Germline V gene data show CDR1 as ENHRY and CDR2 as SYGVKD. The V gene end was trimmed by 2 bases and the J gene end by 6 bases; junction bases not matched to a gene: 5. The CDR3 has 15 amino acids. In DNA form, the CDR3 reads TGTGCCATCAGTGAGGCCCTTAGCGGGAGCAATGAGCAGTTCTTC. Amino acid sequence: CAISEALSGSNEQFF.

The table lists this clonotype with a few counts. The chain has TRBV20-1 and TRBJ2-2; possibly TRBD1 or TRBD2 for D (5 bases each). CDR1 and CDR2 from the germline V gene are DFQATT and SNEGSKA (reference sequence). V dropped 3 bases and J dropped 7 bases, with 15 bases sitting between them. The CDR3 has 14 residues. The CDR3 DNA follows: TGCAGTGCTAGCCCCGGGACGGCCAGCGGGGAGCTGTTTTTT. Translating it yields CSASPGTASGELFF.

This clonotype has just a few counts. The rearrangement uses TRBV2 and TRBJ2-1; D remains unclear. The germline V gene encodes CDR1 SNHLY and CDR2 FYNNEI. The CDR3 spans 15 residues. The V gene lost 0 bases and the J gene lost 4 bases, with 10 bases spanning the gap. The CDR3 here is CASSEAAVPYNEQFF. The DNA for the CDR3 is TGTGCCAGCAGTGAAGCGGCGGTACCTTACAATGAGCAGTTCTTC.

This clonotype turned up a few times. The J gene is TRBJ2-2, the V gene TRBV27; perhaps TRBD1 as D (6 bases). Trimming took off 6 bases at V and 4 bases at J, with 12 bases between the two ends. The CDR3 is 14 residues long. Germline assignment: CDR1 MNHEY and CDR2 SMNVEV (reference sequence). CDR3 coding DNA: TGTGCCAGCAGACAGGGCTTGGTCACCGGGGAGCTGTTTTTT. Amino acid sequence: CASRQGLVTGELFF.

V and J are TRBV5-6 and TRBJ2-5, with D maybe TRBD1 (5 bases). V lost 1 base and J 0 bases, leaving 10 bases between the germline ends. The CDR3 loop spans 15 amino acids. The V gene's germline CDR1 is SGHDT and CDR2 YYEEEE. The chain's CDR3 is CASSLRQGNQETQYF. In DNA form, the CDR3 reads TGTGCCAGCAGCTTGCGGCAGGGCAACCAAGAGACCCAGTACTTC. The full variable domain, completed using reference TRBV5-6 and TRBJ2-5, is DAGVTQSPTHLIKTRGQQVTLRCSPKSGHDTVSWYQQALGQGPQFIFQYYEEEERQRGNFPDRFSGHQFPNYSSELNVNALLLGDSALYLCASSLRQGNQETQYFGPGTRLLVL.

In this sample, this clonotype turned up many times. J is TRBJ2-2 and V is TRBV12-3 or TRBV12-4; tentatively, D is TRBD1 or TRBD2 (6 bases each). The V end lost 2 bases, the J end lost 7 bases, and 14 bases lay between the germline ends. CDR3 length: 15 amino acids. The CDR3 nucleotides read TGTGCCAGCAGTTTATTGGGGGGCGCTTACGGGGAGCTGTTTTTT. Translation gives CASSLLGGAYGELFF.

This clonotype occurred a few times. The rearrangement joins TRBV7-9 to TRBJ2-1; possibly TRBD2 for D (6 bases). This CDR3 region has 14 residues. V lost 2 bases and J lost 8, with 13 bases in between. CDR1 is SEHNR and CDR2 is FQNEAQ in the germline V gene (reference sequence). CDR3 sequence reads: CASSLRRGGYEQFF. CDR3 nucleotide sequence: TGTGCCAGCAGCTTACGGAGGGGAGGCTATGAGCAGTTCTTC.

This clonotype appeared a few times. J is TRBJ2-5 and V is TRBV29-1; TRBD2 aligns across 9 bases. J gave up 2 bases and V 2 bases, and 9 bases lay outside the gene matches. This CDR3 spans 16 amino acids. The germline V gene has CDR1 SQVTM and CDR2 ANQGSEA. The DNA for the CDR3 is TGCAGCGTTGAACCAGTAGCGGGGGACCTACAAGAGACCCAGTACTTC. It yields the protein CSVEPVAGDLQETQYF.

This clonotype has only a few counts. The chain links TRBV6-6 to TRBJ1-5; tentative D call: TRBD1 (6 bases). The V gene's germline CDR1 is MNHNY and CDR2 SVGAGI (reference sequence). This CDR3 is 12 amino acids long. The V and J ends lost 9 bases and 4 bases respectively, with 10 bases between them. The CDR3 loop reads CASQGGNQPQHF. The CDR3 DNA sequence: TGTGCCAGTCAAGGGGGAAATCAGCCCCAGCATTTT.

V gene TRBV5-1 combines with J gene TRBJ2-1, with TRBD2 matching 8 bases. With 5 bases clipped from V and 5 bases from J, the junction kept 6 bases outside the gene matches. The CDR3 spans 14 residues. Germline V gene lookup returns CDR1 SGHRS and CDR2 YFSETQ. The CDR3 reads CASRSSGSHNEQFF. CDR3 sequence (DNA): TGCGCCAGCAGGTCGAGCGGGAGCCACAATGAGCAGTTCTTC.

This clonotype was counted ten times or more. This rearrangement joins TRBV12-3 or TRBV12-4 to TRBJ2-1; D possibly corresponds to TRBD1 (6 bases). The CDR3 contains 15 residues. V shed 5 bases and J shed 4 bases, with 15 bases lying between them. This CDR3 reads CASSPTGQGYNEQFF. In DNA, the CDR3 is TGTGCCAGCAGTCCGACGGGTCAGGGGTACAATGAGCAGTTCTTC.

At least ten counts were recorded for this clonotype. This sequence joins TRBV4-1 and TRBJ2-7, with 12 bases that match TRBD2. The germline V gene has CDR1 MGHRA and CDR2 YSYEKL. V shed 4 bases and J 5 bases; nucleotides not matched to a gene: 9. The CDR3 has 16 residues. CDR3 region: CASSRQPGLAGDEQYF. As DNA, the CDR3 is TGCGCCAGCAGCCGACAACCGGGACTAGCGGGTGACGAGCAGTACTTC.

The chain employs TRBV11-2 and TRBJ2-1; 8 nucleotides agree with TRBD2. Trimming removed 7 bases from V and 2 bases from J; junction bases left unmatched: 7. CDR1 SGHAT and CDR2 FQNNGV come from the germline V gene. The CDR3 spans 15 residues. In nucleotides, the CDR3 is TGTGCCAGCACGGGGGGGTCTGGTGCCTACAATGAGCAGTTCTTC. Protein product: CASTGGSGAYNEQFF.

This clonotype appeared a few times. The chain has TRBV6-5 and TRBJ2-7; 12 bases are shared with TRBD1. V shed 2 bases, J shed 6 bases, and the junction held 5 bases outside the gene matches. The CDR3 is 15 amino acids. Germline V CDR1 and CDR2: MNHEY, SVGAGI. Written as DNA, the CDR3 is TGTGCCAGCAGTTACCACGGGACAGGGGGCTCCGAGCAGTACTTC. It yields the protein CASSYHGTGGSEQYF.

The genes are TRBV9 and TRBJ2-1; 11 nucleotides agree with TRBD2. The CDR3 consists of 16 residues. Per the germline V gene, CDR1 is SGDLS and CDR2 is YYNGEE. The V gene end was trimmed by 0 bases and the J gene end by 7 bases; junction bases not matched to a gene: 6. CDR3 DNA: TGTGCCAGCAGCGTAGGGGTAGCGGGAGGGTTAAATGAGCAGTTCTTC. Residues: CASSVGVAGGLNEQFF. The full variable domain, rest sourced from reference TRBV9 and TRBJ2-1, is DSGVTQTPKHLITATGQRVTLRCSPRSGDLSVYWYQQSLDQGLQFLIQYYNGEERAKGNILERFSAQQFPDLHSELNLSSLELGDSALYFCASSVGVAGGLNEQFFGPGTRLTVL.

This clonotype was counted between two and nine times. The junction and the germline gene differ at one end; a read error may be behind it. This chain links TRBV7-9 with TRBJ1-2, with 10 bases matching TRBD1. Per germline, CDR1 SEHNR and CDR2 FQNEAQ (reference sequence). This CDR3 region has 14 residues. CDR3 in DNA: TGTGCCAGCAGCCTAGCCGGGACAGGGGCTGGCTACACCTTC. Translation: CASSLAGTGAGYTF.

The genes are TRBV6-1 and TRBJ2-7; D might be TRBD1 (6 bases). The V and J ends lost 5 bases and 2 bases respectively, with 16 bases between them. This CDR3 contains 15 residues. CDR1 MNHNS and CDR2 SASEGT come from the germline V gene. CDR3 loop: CASSKLQGSPYEQYV. CDR3 nucleotides: TGTGCCAGCAGTAAGTTACAGGGTTCCCCCTACGAGCAGTACGTC.

This clonotype was seen only a few times. This chain connects TRBV20-1 to TRBJ2-6; D is uncertain. CDR1 and CDR2 (germline): DFQATT, SNEGSKA (reference sequence). This CDR3 has 14 amino acids. V was cut by 6 bases and J by 0 bases, with 9 bases left in between. Written as DNA, the CDR3 is TGCAGTGCGCTAACAGACTCTGGGGCCAACGTCCTGACTTTC. Protein product: CSALTDSGANVLTF.

The chain uses TRBV29-1 and TRBJ2-1; TRBD1 matches at 8 bases. Unmatched junction bases numbered 9, after V lost 3 bases and J lost 5 bases. Per germline, CDR1 SQVTM and CDR2 ANQGSEA. The CDR3 contains 15 residues. CDR3 bases: TGCAGCGTTGATACCGGACAGGGCTGGAACAATGAGCAGTTCTTC. Translation gives CSVDTGQGWNNEQFF.

The table lists this clonotype with many counts. The V and J genes are TRBV6-2 or TRBV6-3 and TRBJ2-1; possibly TRBD2 for D (5 bases). The CDR3 totals 12 residues. Per germline, CDR1 MNHEY and CDR2 SVGEGT. V dropped 2 bases and J dropped 8 bases, with 7 bases sitting between them. CDR3 nucleotide sequence: TGTGCCAGCAGTTACGCTAGCCATGAGCAGTTCTTC. Its translation: CASSYASHEQFF.

This clonotype was counted many times. The chain recombines TRBV11-2 with TRBJ1-3; TRBD1 is a possible D gene (5 bases). This CDR3 is 15 amino acids long. Germline V gene lookup returns CDR1 SGHAT and CDR2 FQNNGV. The V end was cut by 5 bases, the J end by 4 bases, with 15 bases between. The chain's CDR3 is CASSDRRTLGNTIYF. CDR3 DNA sequence: TGTGCCAGCAGCGACAGACGGACACTAGGAAACACCATATATTTT.

This clonotype appeared a few times. The chain has TRBV11-1 and TRBJ2-1, with 15 bases fitting TRBD2. Germline trimming cut 5 bases from V and 1 base from J; bases unmatched to any gene: 12. The CDR3 is made up of 20 amino acids. The germline V gene encodes CDR1 SGHAT and CDR2 FQDESV (reference sequence). CDR3 protein: CASSPRTSGGAGVSYNEQFF. DNA of the CDR3: TGTGCCAGCAGCCCACGGACTAGCGGGGGGGCAGGGGTGTCCTACAATGAGCAGTTCTTC.

The chain couples TRBV7-9 to TRBJ2-3; TRBD1 aligns across 8 bases. Germline CDR1 and CDR2: SEHNR and FQNEAQ (reference sequence). V dropped 5 bases and J dropped 2; count of bases not matched to a gene: 6. The CDR3 loop spans 15 amino acids. The CDR3 DNA reads TGTGCCAGCAGCCCGGGACAGGCGAACACAGATACGCAGTATTTT. Its protein product is CASSPGQANTDTQYF.

Ten or more counts support this clonotype. The chain combines TRBV4-2 with TRBJ2-1, with D possibly TRBD2 on 7 matching bases. CDR1 and CDR2 (germline): LGHNA, YNFKEQ. Trimming stripped 4 bases from V and 5 bases from J, with 15 bases between. The CDR3 is 15 amino acids. This chain's CDR3 is CASSPRGGPNNEQFF. The CDR3 DNA reads as TGTGCCAGCAGCCCGAGGGGGGGCCCCAACAATGAGCAGTTCTTC.

This clonotype was counted ten times or more. The rearrangement joins TRBV25-1 to TRBJ2-5; 7 bases align to TRBD2. CDR3 size: 15 residues. Germline assignment: CDR1 MGHDK and CDR2 SYGVNS. V was pared by 2 bases and J by 1 base, with 4 bases of the junction left unmatched. The CDR3 sequence is CASSEGGRAQETQYF. The CDR3, as DNA: TGTGCCAGCAGTGAAGGAGGGAGGGCCCAAGAGACCCAGTACTTC.

This clonotype has a count of ten or more. The chain couples TRBV7-9 to TRBJ1-2; D not certain. CDR3 length equals 13 residues. V gave up 1 base and J gave up 7 bases, with 10 bases separating them. CDR1 SEHNR and CDR2 FQNEAQ come from the germline V gene (reference sequence). The CDR3, as DNA: TGTGCCAGCAGCTTAGGGTCGCCTCTTGGCTACACCTTC. It yields the protein CASSLGSPLGYTF.

This clonotype was observed at least ten times. The genes are TRBV29-1 and TRBJ1-1; D gene ambiguous. Trimming left V 6 bases short and J 0 bases short, with 14 bases between. The germline V gene has CDR1 SQVTM and CDR2 ANQGSEA. This CDR3 region has 14 residues. CDR3 sequence reads: CSVSHSGVNTEAFF. The CDR3 nucleotides read TGCAGCGTATCCCACTCAGGCGTGAACACTGAAGCTTTCTTT.